These 20 T cell receptor beta chains share one sample of origin, sequenced in a study of vaccination and CD4 T cells after COVID-19. Antigen specificity for these receptors is unknown. Treatment specified: approximately 11-day PBMC culture with coronavirus spike peptide pools or control peptides (ViraFEST assay). Cultured CD4+ T cell DNA was sequenced using the Oncomine TCR Beta short-read assay. Each CDR3 protein is one row after TCRdb ran MiXCR on the PCR reads. Of 15,000 or so distinct CDR3 sequences in the sample, roughly 53% were seen once. Sequenced here: CD4+ T cells from blood, cultured in vitro, sampled before SARS-CoV-2 vaccination. These receptors all come from a human donor who had recovered from COVID-19.

This clonotype was counted between two and nine times. The chain uses TRBV6-1 and TRBJ1-5, with 8 bases identical to TRBD1. Germline V gene data show CDR1 as MNHNS and CDR2 as SASEGT. The length of the CDR3 is 13 residues. Trimming took 6 bases from V and 4 from J; bases not matched to a gene: 2. CDR3 in DNA: TGTGCCAGCAGCCGACAGGGGAATCAGCCCCAGCATTTT. It codes for CASSRQGNQPQHF.

This chain uses TRBV10-2 with TRBJ2-7, with D tentatively TRBD1 (6 bases). This CDR3 is 14 amino acids long. V was shortened by 6 bases and J by 1 base, with 13 bases between the two germline ends. The V gene's germline CDR1 is WSHSY and CDR2 SAAADI. The CDR3 is CASRNRVRSYEQYF. CDR3 nucleotide sequence: TGCGCCAGCAGAAACAGGGTTCGGTCCTACGAGCAGTACTTC.

This rearrangement joins TRBV20-1 to TRBJ1-1, with D maybe TRBD1 (6 bases). The CDR3 loop spans 11 amino acids. Germline V gene data show CDR1 as DFQATT and CDR2 as SNEGSKA (reference sequence). Trimming removed 6 bases at V and 7 bases at J, with 12 bases between. CDR3 DNA sequence: TGCAGTGCCGCCGGGGGCGGTGAAGCTTTCTTT. This encodes CSAAGGGEAFF.

This rearrangement joins TRBV11-2 to TRBJ2-7; 8 bases agree with TRBD2. The V and J ends lost 3 bases and 3 bases, in that order; junction bases with no gene match: 4. Per the germline V gene, CDR1 is SGHAT and CDR2 is FQNNGV. CDR3 length equals 14 residues. The CDR3 sequence: CASSFTSGVYEQYF. The CDR3 coding sequence is TGTGCCAGCAGCTTCACTAGCGGAGTCTACGAGCAGTACTTC.

This clonotype showed up just a few times. The rearrangement joins TRBV20-1 to TRBJ1-1, with D tentatively TRBD1 (5 bases). Trimming stripped 3 bases from V and 4 bases from J, with 12 bases between. The V gene's germline CDR1 is DFQATT and CDR2 SNEGSKA (reference sequence). The CDR3 has 13 amino acids. CDR3: CSASSPGPTEAFF. DNA for the CDR3: TGCAGTGCTAGCTCTCCGGGGCCCACTGAAGCTTTCTTT.

This clonotype has only a few counts. The chain uses TRBV20-1 and TRBJ2-3, with unresolved D. CDR1 and CDR2 (germline): DFQATT, SNEGSKA (reference sequence). The V end lost 3 bases, the J end lost 4 bases, and 5 bases lay between the germline ends. The CDR3 is 11 residues long. The CDR3 nucleotides are TGCAGTGCTAGTAGGTCAGATACGCAGTATTTT. The encoded protein is CSASRSDTQYF.

This sequence joins TRBV12-3 or TRBV12-4 and TRBJ2-7; 7 bases agree with TRBD2. The CDR3 spans 15 residues. V lost 5 bases to trimming and J lost 2 bases; unmatched junction nucleotides: 9. The CDR3 DNA reads TGTGCCAGCAGTCAAGCGGGAACGGTTCCCTACGAGCAGTACTTC. It specifies CASSQAGTVPYEQYF.

V is TRBV27 and J is TRBJ1-1; D remains ambiguous. Trimming removed 1 base from V and 1 base from J, with 4 bases in between. The germline V gene encodes CDR1 MNHEY and CDR2 SMNVEV (reference sequence). The CDR3 consists of 13 residues. In DNA form, the CDR3 reads TGTGCCAGCAGTTTATTGAGGAACACTGAAGCTTTCTTT. This codes for CASSLLRNTEAFF.

This rearrangement joins TRBV7-9 to TRBJ1-4, with 8 positions matching TRBD1. The J segment lost 8 bases and the V segment lost 1 base, leaving 6 bases of the junction unmatched. The CDR3 loop spans 15 amino acids. Germline assignment: CDR1 SEHNR and CDR2 FQNEAQ (reference sequence). The CDR3 spells CASSLGQGPREKLFF. The CDR3 bases are TGTGCCAGCAGCTTAGGACAGGGGCCGCGAGAAAAACTGTTTTTT.

This clonotype has just a few counts. This chain uses TRBV2 with TRBJ1-6; D is possibly TRBD1 (6 bases). V dropped 4 bases and J dropped 7 bases, with 11 bases sitting between them. The CDR3 runs to 14 residues. The germline CDR1 and CDR2 sequences are SNHLY and FYNNEI. CDR3 in DNA: TGTGCCAGCAGTGGACAGGTGAAGAATTCACCCCTCCACTTT. Translation gives CASSGQVKNSPLHF.

This clonotype has just a few counts. J is TRBJ2-1 and V is TRBV7-9; 9 bases map to TRBD2. The CDR3 is 18 amino acids. In germline, CDR1 is SEHNR, CDR2 FQNEAQ (reference sequence). V lost 2 bases and J lost 7; bases outside the gene matches: 15. The CDR3 loop is CASSLLGGSGSTFNEQFF. The DNA of the CDR3 is TGTGCCAGCAGCTTACTGGGGGGTAGCGGGAGTACTTTTAATGAGCAGTTCTTC.

This clonotype occurred a few times. This chain joins TRBV6-1 and TRBJ1-1; 9 nucleotides match TRBD1. The V gene's germline CDR1 is MNHNS and CDR2 SASEGT. The junction had 8 bases not matched to a gene; V was cut back by 6 bases and J by 3 bases. The CDR3 length is 15 residues. The CDR3 DNA reads as TGTGCCAGCAGGGAACAGGGGGCGCGGGACACTGAAGCTTTCTTT. Translating it yields CASREQGARDTEAFF.

This chain joins TRBV15 and TRBJ2-4, with a tentative D call TRBD1 (6 bases). The CDR3 is 14 amino acids. The V end was cut by 0 bases, the J end by 9 bases, with 12 bases between. From germline, CDR1 is LNHNV and CDR2 YYDKDF (reference sequence). CDR3: CATSRDRQGTIQYF. CDR3 nucleotides: TGTGCCACCAGCAGAGATCGGCAGGGGACCATTCAGTACTTC.

The V gene is TRBV6-2 or TRBV6-3, the J gene TRBJ2-7, with 11 bases lining up with TRBD2. Germline CDR1 is MNHEY and CDR2 is SVGEGT. The CDR3 covers 15 residues. Trimming at V came to 8 bases and at J to 0 bases, leaving 6 bases not matched to a gene. CDR3 coding DNA: TGTGCCAGCGGGTCTAGCGGGGGGAGCTCCTACGAGCAGTACTTC. As protein: CASGSSGGSSYEQYF.

The V call is TRBV27, the J call TRBJ2-7; TRBD2 agrees at 11 bases. J lost 2 bases, V lost 5 bases, and 5 bases had no gene match. The germline V gene has CDR1 MNHEY and CDR2 SMNVEV (reference sequence). The CDR3 length is 15 residues. The CDR3 is CASSPIAGGPYEQYF. The CDR3 DNA is TGTGCCAGCAGTCCTATAGCGGGAGGGCCCTACGAGCAGTACTTC.

The chain's CDR3 is CAISSEEGNIQYF. In nucleotides, the CDR3 is TGTGCCATCAGTAGCGAAGAGGGGAACATTCAGTACTTC. The chain joins TRBV10-3 to TRBJ2-4; TRBD1 or TRBD2 may be the D gene (5 bases each). CDR1 is ENHRY and CDR2 is SYGVKD in the germline V gene. The CDR3 is 13 residues long. Trimming took 5 bases from V and 7 from J, leaving 12 bases between them.

This clonotype has more than one count but fewer than ten. This rearrangement joins TRBV27 to TRBJ2-7; TRBD2 matches at 10 bases. Per germline, CDR1 MNHEY and CDR2 SMNVEV (reference sequence). Trimming at V came to 4 bases and at J to 2 bases, leaving 5 bases not matched to a gene. This CDR3 is built from 15 residues. CDR3 sequence reads: CASSSQSGRAYEQYF. In nucleotides, the CDR3 is TGTGCCAGCAGTTCCCAGAGCGGGAGGGCCTACGAGCAGTACTTC.

In this sample, this clonotype turned up a few times. The V and J genes are TRBV7-9 and TRBJ2-5; D remains ambiguous. The V gene's germline CDR1 is SEHNR and CDR2 FQNEAQ (reference sequence). Trimming took off 5 bases at V and 4 bases at J, with 14 bases between the two ends. This CDR3 has 14 residues. The chain's CDR3 is CASSRTPLGETQYF. The CDR3 DNA follows: TGTGCCAGCAGCCGGACCCCATTGGGAGAGACCCAGTACTTC.

The chain joins TRBV7-9 to TRBJ2-2; 10 bases agree with TRBD1. V trimming: 4 bases; J trimming: 4 bases; junction bases outside the gene matches: 3. The CDR3 covers 15 residues. Germline CDR1 and CDR2: SEHNR and FQNEAQ (reference sequence). DNA for the CDR3: TGTGCCAGCAGCTCGGGACAGGGGAGCACCGGGGAGCTGTTTTTT. Its protein is CASSSGQGSTGELFF.

V is TRBV15 and J is TRBJ1-2; TRBD1 matches at 8 bases. The length of the CDR3 is 14 residues. The V gene end was trimmed by 7 bases and the J gene end by 4 bases; junction bases not matched to a gene: 8. The germline V gene has CDR1 LNHNV and CDR2 YYDKDF (reference sequence). Here the CDR3 reads CATTSLTGGYGYTF. CDR3 nucleotides: TGTGCCACCACCTCACTCACAGGGGGCTATGGCTACACCTTC.